This is a list of T cell receptor beta chains from one sample in a study of control samples from healthy donors and cancer patients. Sequenced by immunoSEQ multiplex PCR; TCRdb stores in-frame clones only, minus some. Of 75,000 to 100,000 clones in the sample, 80% to 95% were seen once. The sequencing input was blood. The receptors were sampled from a human donor in good health. The donor label of this sample is uncertain. Each CDR3 is given with its conserved first and last residue. D genes are given only for firm matches. Expanded clones get a size class; other rows say once, few or many, or leave the size out.

CDR3 | DNA | size | D | J | length | V
CATSRDVQGHQPQHF | TGTGCCACCAGCAGAGACGTACAGGGCCATCAGCCCCAGCATTTT | - | - | TRBJ1-5 | 15 | TRBV15
CASSLGQGTNYGYTF | TGTGCCAGCAGCTTGGGCCAGGGAACTAACTATGGCTACACCTTC | - | - | TRBJ1-2 | 15 | TRBV5-4
CASSFFTPGGAPDTQYF | TGTGCCAGCAGCTTTTTTACCCCTGGGGGGGCCCCAGATACGCAGTATTTT | - | - | TRBJ2-3 | 17 | TRBV7-3
CASSEGVRVNTEAFF | TGTGCCAGCAGTGAAGGAGTCAGGGTGAACACTGAAGCTTTCTTT | - | - | TRBJ1-1 | 15 | TRBV6-1
CASSATGMSNQPQHF | TGTGCCAGCAGCGCGACAGGGATGAGCAATCAGCCCCAGCATTTT | - | TRBD1 | TRBJ1-5 | 15 | TRBV9
CASSLVSGQPQHF | TGTGCCAGCAGCTTAGTCTCGGGTCAGCCCCAGCATTTT | - | - | TRBJ1-5 | 13 | TRBV7-9
CASSVGVGTYNEQFF | TGTGCCAGCAGCGTAGGGGTGGGGACTTACAATGAGCAGTTCTTC | - | - | TRBJ2-1 | 15 | TRBV9
CASSLSSRDYGYTF | TGTGCCAGCAGTTTATCTTCCAGGGACTATGGCTACACCTTC | - | - | TRBJ1-2 | 14 | TRBV27
CASSLASRQGYEQYF | TGTGCCAGCAGCTTAGCCTCGCGACAGGGCTACGAGCAGTACTTC | - | TRBD1 | TRBJ2-7 | 15 | TRBV7-6
CASSLTGTYEQYF | TGCGCCAGCAGCTTGACAGGAACTTACGAGCAGTACTTC | - | - | TRBJ2-7 | 13 | TRBV5-1
CASSDERGGVLNTGELFF | TGTGCCAGCAGTGATGAGCGGGGGGGCGTCTTGAACACCGGGGAGCTGTTTTTT | - | TRBD2 | TRBJ2-2 | 18 | TRBV6-1
CASAGETGETQYF | TGTGCCTCCGCGGGGGAAACGGGAGAGACCCAGTACTTC | - | TRBD2 | TRBJ2-5 | 13 | TRBV5-4
CASSDRGLEKLFF | TGTGCCAGCAGTGACAGGGGACTAGAAAAACTGTTTTTT | - | TRBD1 | TRBJ1-4 | 13 | TRBV27
CASSLSIGANYGYTF | TGTGCCAGCAGCTTATCAATAGGAGCTAACTATGGCTACACCTTC | once | - | TRBJ1-2 | 15 | TRBV11-2
CASSQEWVTGGLEKLFF | TGTGCCAGCAGCCAAGAGTGGGTGACAGGGGGCCTTGAAAAACTGTTTTTT | - | TRBD1 | TRBJ1-4 | 17 | TRBV3-1/TRBV3-2
CASSTGTGSYNEQFF | TGTGCCAGCAGCACCGGGACAGGGTCCTACAATGAGCAGTTCTTC | - | TRBD1 | TRBJ2-1 | 15 | TRBV5-5
CASSSGNTIYF | TGTGCCAGTAGTTCTGGAAACACCATATATTTT | - | - | TRBJ1-3 | 11 | TRBV19
CASSLRAAGRETQYF | TGTGCCAGCAGCTTACGTGCTGCAGGGAGAGAGACCCAGTACTTC | once | - | TRBJ2-5 | 15 | TRBV11-2
CASSFAPDRGDEKLFF | TGTGCCAGCAGTTTCGCGCCCGACAGGGGAGACGAAAAACTGTTTTTT | - | TRBD1 | TRBJ1-4 | 16 | TRBV6-2/TRBV6-3
CASTWESTNEKLFF | TGTGCCAGTACGTGGGAGTCAACTAATGAAAAACTGTTTTTT | - | - | TRBJ1-4 | 14 | TRBV2
CAIRGQLNTGELFF | TGTGCCATCAGAGGGCAGCTAAACACCGGGGAGCTGTTTTTT | - | - | TRBJ2-2 | 14 | TRBV10-3
CASSIGTGIKGSNQPQHF | TGTGCCAGTAGTATAGGGACAGGGATAAAAGGAAGCAATCAGCCCCAGCATTTT | - | TRBD1 | TRBJ1-5 | 18 | TRBV19
CASSWEGQLNTEAFF | TGTGCCAGCAGTTGGGAGGGACAGTTGAACACTGAAGCTTTCTTT | - | TRBD1 | TRBJ1-1 | 15 | TRBV6-6
CASRFEDLNTEAFF | TGTGCCAGCAGATTCGAAGACTTGAACACTGAAGCTTTCTTT | - | - | TRBJ1-1 | 14 | TRBV6-6
CASSLEGNTEAFF | TGTGCCAGCAGCTTGGAGGGGAACACTGAAGCTTTCTTT | - | - | TRBJ1-1 | 13 | TRBV7-2
CASRGSSPLHF | TGTGCCTCACGAGGGTCTTCACCCCTCCACTTT | - | - | TRBJ1-6 | 11 | TRBV30
CASSPLRGQDTQYF | TGTGCCAGCTCACCGTTGAGGGGGCAAGATACGCAGTATTTT | - | TRBD1 | TRBJ2-3 | 14 | TRBV18
CATSDPKGLDNEQFF | TGTGCCACCAGTGACCCAAAGGGACTAGACAATGAGCAGTTCTTC | - | TRBD2 | TRBJ2-1 | 15 | TRBV24-1
CASSPAGQGASTDTQYF | TGCGCCAGCAGCCCCGCGGGACAGGGGGCGAGCACAGATACGCAGTATTTT | - | TRBD1 | TRBJ2-3 | 17 | TRBV4-1
CASSLEAGVGGELFF | TGCGCCAGCAGCTTGGAAGCGGGGGTTGGCGGGGAGCTGTTTTTT | - | TRBD2 | TRBJ2-2 | 15 | TRBV5-1
CASSQDRVGSGQPQHF | TGCGCCAGCAGCCAAGATCGGGTGGGGAGCGGACAGCCCCAGCATTTT | - | - | TRBJ1-5 | 16 | TRBV4-3
CASSLDRGGELFF | TGCGCCAGCAGCTTGGACAGGGGAGGGGAGCTGTTTTTT | - | TRBD1 | TRBJ2-2 | 13 | TRBV5-1
CASSVVGSGANVLTF | TGTGCCAGCAGCGTAGTGGGATCTGGGGCCAACGTCCTGACTTTC | - | - | TRBJ2-6 | 15 | TRBV9